Below, 6 T cell receptor beta chains from the same sample are listed, as sequenced in a study of blood T cell repertoires in COVID-19. Measured with immunoSEQ multiplex PCR; TCRdb has only the in-frame clones, and not every one. The profile shows 100,000 to 120,000 clones, about 85% of them singletons. Sequences were obtained from peripheral blood. The receptors derive from a man aged 45 to 65 with acute or convalescent COVID-19.

With respect to this clone: This sample also contains other DNA sequences that code for the same CDR3. The chain carries TRBV7-9 and TRBJ1-1, with 7 bases fitting TRBD1. Germline CDR1 reads SEHNR; CDR2 reads FQNEAQ (reference sequence). The CDR3 is 14 amino acids. V gave up 1 base and J gave up 2 bases; unmatched junction bases: 1. The chain's CDR3 is CASSLGQGNTEAFF. The DNA for the CDR3 is TGTGCCAGCAGCTTAGGACAGGGAAACACTGAAGCTTTCTTT.

This chain connects TRBV12-5 to TRBJ2-7, with 8 positions matching TRBD1. V lost 0 bases and J lost 3; bases outside the gene matches: 4. Germline V gene data show CDR1 as LGHNT and CDR2 as FRNRAP. The CDR3 is made up of 15 amino acids. This CDR3 is CASGLVLDRGYEQYF. DNA of the CDR3: TGTGCTAGTGGTTTGGTACTTGACAGGGGCTACGAGCAGTACTTC. Together with reference TRBV12-5 and TRBJ2-7, the CDR3 gives the full variable domain: DARVTQTPRHKVTEMGQEVTMRCQPILGHNTVFWYRQTMMQGLELLAYFRNRAPLDDSGMPKDRFSAEMPDATLATLKIQPSEPRDSAVYFCASGLVLDRGYEQYFGPGTRLTVT.

The V call is TRBV30, the J call TRBJ1-6; 7 bases align to TRBD1. Germline loops: CDR1 GTSNPN, CDR2 SVGIG (reference sequence). This CDR3 has 16 residues. J gave up 1 base and V 2 bases, and 5 bases lay outside the gene matches. The CDR3 loop is CAWSPDRVSYNSPLHF. The CDR3 DNA follows: TGTGCCTGGAGTCCCGACAGGGTATCCTATAATTCACCCCTCCACTTT.

In this sample, this clone turned up once. This chain links TRBV7-9 with TRBJ1-2; D perhaps matches TRBD1 (6 bases). The V gene's germline CDR1 is SEHNR and CDR2 FQNEAQ (reference sequence). V lost 7 bases and J lost 6, with 12 bases in between. This CDR3 has 12 residues. The CDR3 sequence is CASNQGQDGYTF. The CDR3, as DNA: TGTGCCAGCAACCAGGGGCAGGATGGCTACACCTTC. Variable domain in full (rest from reference TRBV7-9 and TRBJ1-2): DTGVSQNPRHKITKRGQNVTFRCDPISEHNRLYWYRQTLGQGPEFLTYFQNEAQLEKSRLLSDRFSAERPKGSFSTLEIQRTEQGDSAMYLCASNQGQDGYTFGSGTRLTVV.

The chain couples TRBV5-1 to TRBJ2-1; 9 bases agree with TRBD2. The ends lost 3 bases at V and 6 bases at J; junction bases unmatched: 7. Germline V gene data show CDR1 as SGHRS and CDR2 as YFSETQ. This CDR3 spans 15 amino acids. CDR3 amino acids: CASSWGLALVNEQFF. CDR3 nucleotide sequence: TGCGCCAGCAGCTGGGGACTAGCCCTCGTCAATGAGCAGTTCTTC.

The chain joins TRBV6-5 to TRBJ1-5; 8 bases are a match to TRBD1. Trimming took 7 bases from V and 1 from J; bases not matched to a gene: 6. Per germline, CDR1 MNHEY and CDR2 SVGAGI. This CDR3 has 15 amino acids. The CDR3 region is CASTRTGMSNQPQHF. Here the CDR3 DNA reads TGTGCCAGCACACGGACAGGGATGAGCAATCAGCCCCAGCATTTT.